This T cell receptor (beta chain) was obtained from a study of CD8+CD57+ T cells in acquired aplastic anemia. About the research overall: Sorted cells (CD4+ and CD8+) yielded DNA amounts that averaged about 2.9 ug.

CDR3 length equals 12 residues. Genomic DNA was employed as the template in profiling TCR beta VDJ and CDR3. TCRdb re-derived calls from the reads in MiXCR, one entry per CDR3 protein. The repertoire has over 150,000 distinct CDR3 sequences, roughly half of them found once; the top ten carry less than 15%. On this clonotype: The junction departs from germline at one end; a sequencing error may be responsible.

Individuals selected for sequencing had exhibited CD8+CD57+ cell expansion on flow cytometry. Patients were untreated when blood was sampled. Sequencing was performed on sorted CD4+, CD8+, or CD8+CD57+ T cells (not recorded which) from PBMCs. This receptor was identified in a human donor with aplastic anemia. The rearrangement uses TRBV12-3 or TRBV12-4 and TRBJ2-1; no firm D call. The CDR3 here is CASSSQGNEQLF. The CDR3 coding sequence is TGTGCCAGCAGTTCTCAAGGTAATGAGCAGCTCTTC.